The 17 T cell receptor beta chains below come from one sample, sequenced in a study of blood T cell repertoires in COVID-19 (dated by TCRdb to about 2020). Library construction relied on the immunoSEQ multiplex PCR assay. The source is immuneACCESS, and TCRdb retained only in-frame sequences with V and J called. Part of the clones is not carried over; for the studies checked, unresolved V genes explain less than half of this, and the remainder is unexplained. For this sample there are roughly 100,000 clones; 65% to 90% appear just once. The top ten clones comprise roughly 4% of the sample. Sample: peripheral blood. These receptors all stem from a man aged 50-60 years with acute or convalescent COVID-19.

V is TRBV28 and J is TRBJ2-4, with TRBD1 as a possible D gene (6 bases). Trimming shortened V by 10 bases and J by 7 bases, and 17 bases separated the two germline ends. The germline V gene encodes CDR1 MDHEN and CDR2 SYDVKM. There are 13 residues in the CDR3. CDR3 coding DNA: TGTGCCACCAACAGCTACAGGGACAACATTCAGTACTTC. Its translation is CATNSYRDNIQYF.

The genes are TRBV14 and TRBJ1-6, with 7 nucleotides matching TRBD1. CDR3 length equals 15 residues. V gave up 1 base and J gave up 9 bases; unmatched junction bases: 6. Germline assignment: CDR1 SGHDN and CDR2 FVKESK. The CDR3 spells CASSQVAGGFSPLHF. In nucleotides, the CDR3 is TGTGCCAGCAGCCAAGTCGCAGGGGGATTTTCACCCCTCCACTTT.

The rearrangement links TRBV11-2 to TRBJ1-1, with TRBD1 matching 8 bases. This CDR3 is 13 amino acids long. Germline V gene data show CDR1 as SGHAT and CDR2 as FQNNGV. V trimming: 7 bases; J trimming: 6 bases; junction bases outside the gene matches: 7. The DNA for the CDR3 is TGTGCCAGCAACAGGGGGTATCTCGCTGAAGCTTTCTTT. Translating gives CASNRGYLAEAFF. Together with reference TRBV11-2 and TRBJ1-1, the CDR3 gives the full variable domain: EAGVAQSPRYKIIEKRQSVAFWCNPISGHATLYWYQQILGQGPKLLIQFQNNGVVDDSQLPKDRFSAERLKGVDSTLKIQPAKLEDSAVYLCASNRGYLAEAFFGQGTRLTVV.

CDR3 protein: CASSLEEDTEAFF. The CDR3 bases are TGTGCCAGCAGCTTAGAGGAGGACACTGAAGCTTTCTTT. The genes are TRBV11-3 and TRBJ1-1; D uncertain. Germline lookup yields CDR1 SGHNT and CDR2 YENEEA. There are 13 residues in the CDR3. Trimming took 0 bases from V and 3 from J, leaving 5 bases between them.

This rearrangement joins TRBV7-9 to TRBJ2-7; a weak D match, TRBD1 (6 bases). Germline assignment: CDR1 SEHNR and CDR2 FQNEAQ (reference sequence). Trimming took 5 bases from V and 5 from J, leaving 19 bases between them. This CDR3 is 15 amino acids long. The CDR3 sequence is CASSGGQTLFDEQYF. CDR3 DNA sequence: TGTGCCAGCAGCGGTGGACAGACGTTGTTCGACGAGCAGTACTTC.

This clone was found once. The rearrangement joins TRBV28 to TRBJ2-7, with 7 bases that match TRBD1. Unmatched junction bases numbered 6, after V lost 5 bases and J lost 2 bases. The CDR3 has 14 residues. CDR1 is MDHEN and CDR2 is SYDVKM in the germline V gene. The CDR3, as DNA: TGTGCCAGCAGTACCGGGACAGTTCCCTACGAGCAGTACTTC. Residues: CASSTGTVPYEQYF.

This rearrangement joins TRBV28 to TRBJ2-7, with TRBD2 as a possible D gene (6 bases). V shed 3 bases and J shed 2 bases, with 11 bases lying between them. The CDR3 runs to 14 residues. Per germline, CDR1 MDHEN and CDR2 SYDVKM. DNA for the CDR3: TGTGCCAGCAGTTTTGGGACTCCCGCCTACGAGCAGTACTTC. Protein product: CASSFGTPAYEQYF.

J is TRBJ1-6 and V is TRBV19, with D perhaps TRBD1 (5 bases). CDR1 is LNHDA and CDR2 is SQIVND in the germline V gene (reference sequence). Trimming pared 4 bases from V and 11 bases from J, leaving 18 bases between. The CDR3 loop spans 15 amino acids. The CDR3 sequence: CASSNGRLLGAPLHF. CDR3 bases: TGTGCCAGTAGTAACGGGCGGCTGTTAGGGGCACCCCTCCACTTT.

J is TRBJ2-7 and V is TRBV6-2 or TRBV6-3; 10 nucleotides align to TRBD2. The J segment lost 3 bases and the V segment lost 6 bases, leaving 8 bases of the junction unmatched. Per germline, CDR1 MNHEY and CDR2 SVGEGT. The CDR3 has 15 residues. The CDR3 reads CASSPRSGGGYEQYF. CDR3 sequence (DNA): TGTGCCAGCAGCCCCCGCAGCGGGGGGGGCTACGAGCAGTACTTC.

The gene calls are TRBV7-8 and TRBJ1-4; a possible D gene is TRBD1 (6 bases). CDR3 size: 15 residues. Germline-derived CDR1 and CDR2 are SGHVS and FQNEAQ. Trimming stripped 2 bases from V and 7 bases from J, with 14 bases between. The CDR3 spells CASSLLGGGGEKLFF. CDR3 nucleotides: TGTGCCAGCAGCTTACTGGGGGGAGGGGGTGAAAAACTGTTTTTT. The variable domain in full, with the rest retrieved from reference TRBV7-8 and TRBJ1-4, is GAGVSQSPRYKVAKRGQDVALRCDPISGHVSLFWYQQALGQGPEFLTYFQNEAQLDKSGLPSDRFFAERPEGSVSTLKIQRTQQEDSAVYLCASSLLGGGGEKLFFGSGTQLSVL.

The rearrangement links TRBV19 to TRBJ2-3; 10 nucleotides match TRBD2. The CDR3 sequence is 16 residues long. Germline-derived CDR1 and CDR2 are LNHDA and SQIVND (reference sequence). V lost 3 bases, J lost 4 bases, and 7 bases stayed unmatched. CDR3 loop: CASSIPSGSGPDTQYF. The CDR3 nucleotides are TGTGCCAGTAGTATCCCTAGCGGGAGCGGCCCAGATACGCAGTATTTT.

The chain carries TRBV27 and TRBJ1-2; the D gene is possibly TRBD1 (5 bases). Germline CDR1 MNHEY, CDR2 SMNVEV (reference sequence). V lost 5 bases and J 0 bases, leaving 13 bases between the germline ends. The CDR3 totals 15 residues. The chain's CDR3 is CASSTRQWANYGYTF. DNA of the CDR3: TGTGCCAGCAGTACCCGACAGTGGGCTAACTATGGCTACACCTTC.

This clone showed up just once. The chain has TRBV19 and TRBJ1-4, with no clear D. V dropped 3 bases and J dropped 5 bases, with 10 bases sitting between them. The CDR3 consists of 14 residues. Germline V lookup: CDR1 LNHDA, CDR2 SQIVND (reference sequence). CDR3 nucleotides: TGTGCCAGTAGTATGTTCTCCGGGAATGAAAAACTGTTTTTT. This encodes CASSMFSGNEKLFF. Full variable domain (missing parts from reference TRBV19 and TRBJ1-4): DGGITQSPKYLFRKEGQNVTLSCEQNLNHDAMYWYRQDPGQGLRLIYYSQIVNDFQKGDIAEGYSVSREKKESFPLTVTSAQKNPTAFYLCASSMFSGNEKLFFGSGTQLSVL.

The chain combines TRBV6-5 with TRBJ2-5, with a weak D call TRBD2 (6 bases). V gave up 0 bases and J gave up 5 bases, with 10 bases separating them. This CDR3 comprises 14 residues. Germline V gene lookup returns CDR1 MNHEY and CDR2 SVGAGI. CDR3 DNA: TGTGCCAGCAGTTACTCGATGGCGGGGGAGACCCAGTACTTC. Translating it yields CASSYSMAGETQYF.

The J gene is TRBJ1-1, the V gene TRBV18, with a weak D call TRBD1 (5 bases). V lost 2 bases, J lost 4 bases, and 11 bases lay in between. CDR1 KGHSH and CDR2 LQKENI come from the germline V gene. There are 14 residues in the CDR3. Here the CDR3 DNA reads TGTGCCAGCTCACCAATTAACGGGGGCACTGAAGCTTTCTTT. Amino acids: CASSPINGGTEAFF.

This clone occurred once. The chain employs TRBV2 and TRBJ2-7; D unresolved. This CDR3 has 11 amino acids. V was shortened by 3 bases and J by 4 bases, with 4 bases between the two germline ends. Germline CDR1 is SNHLY and CDR2 is FYNNEI. The CDR3: CASSDPYEQYF. The CDR3 DNA reads as TGTGCCAGCAGTGACCCTTACGAGCAGTACTTC.

The chain recombines TRBV24-1 with TRBJ2-5, with D hard to call. Per germline, CDR1 KGHDR and CDR2 SFDVKD. V lost 4 bases and J 1 base, leaving 12 bases between the germline ends. The CDR3 sequence is 15 residues long. In nucleotides, the CDR3 is TGTGCCACCAGTGAACACGAAGATTTCCAAGAGACCCAGTACTTC. Translated: CATSEHEDFQETQYF.